Ten or more counts support the clone carrying this T cell receptor beta chain. The antigen is unknown. Each TCR beta library was made by quantitative 5'-RACE that incorporated molecular barcodes. Each CDR3 protein gets one entry after TCRdb re-called the 5' RACE reads with MiXCR. Of approximately 130,000 distinct CDR3 sequences in the sample, 9.5% to 12% were seen once. These data originate in a study of CD8 T cells in ankylosing spondylitis. Study-level points and caveats: Apparently characteristic of ankylosing spondylitis blood was a TCR beta motif (roughly eight highly homologous variants). In ankylosing spondylitis patients, matched synovial fluid reportedly showed significant enrichment of disease-linked clones. In peripheral blood, disease-linked CD8+ clones occurred at relatively low frequencies.

The V gene's germline CDR1 is DFQATT and CDR2 SNEGSKA (reference sequence). This CDR3 is built from 16 residues. The germline V and J ends were trimmed by 0 bases and 7 bases, with 19 bases remaining between them. This chain connects TRBV20-1 to TRBJ2-4; maybe TRBD2 (5 bases). This clonotype originated in a female donor with ankylosing spondylitis or in good health (not recorded which). The sequenced sample was blood, either unsorted or a sorted T cell fraction (not recorded which). The CDR3 DNA reads TGCAGTGCTAGAGATAGTAGAGGGTTGGACCGGAACATTCAGTACTTC. This codes for CSARDSRGLDRNIQYF.